The clone carrying this T cell receptor beta chain came up once. Noted treatment: around 19 received Ad26.COV2.S at low or high dose, single or two shots; a few received placebo; per-sample allocation not given. Sampling occurred on day 63 after the first vaccine or placebo injection. Germline loops: CDR1 LNHNV, CDR2 YYDKDF (reference sequence). The CDR3 sequence is 15 residues long. Germline trimming cut 1 base from V and 5 bases from J; bases unmatched to any gene: 4. This specimen belongs to a study of Ad26.COV2.S vaccination and SARS-CoV-2 variants. Assay used: immunoSEQ multiplex PCR; TCRdb lists only in-frame clones, some missing. The sample contains more than 300,000 clones, around 84% of which appear only once.

This chain links TRBV15 with TRBJ1-4, with 7 bases aligning to TRBD1. The specimen comprised peripheral blood, sampled in a trial of Ad26.COV2.S vaccine versus placebo. The clonotype was recovered from a person between 18 and 65 years old who received the Ad26.COV2.S COVID-19 vaccine or a placebo. CDR3 region: CATSRGGQLNEKLFF. As DNA, the CDR3 is TGTGCCACCAGCAGAGGGGGACAGCTAAATGAAAAACTGTTTTTT.